This paragraph reports one T cell receptor beta chain. Its antigen remains undetermined. No base quality information exists; no much larger clone differs at one position. The cohort consisted of 666 healthy bone marrow donors. At the time of sampling, all cohort members were nominally healthy, though unrecorded immune exposures were likely present. CMV serostatus was positive for roughly 290 and negative for about 55% of the roughly 670 cohort members, and was not recorded for this donor. A peripheral blood sample was collected from each donor, and TCR beta sequencing was performed on peripheral blood mononuclear cells. The Qiagen DNeasy Blood Extraction Kit was used to extract genomic DNA from the blood cell samples. The library came from the immunoSEQ multiplex PCR assay. For the multiplex PCR, a mixture combining 60 forward primers for TCR Vbeta segments and 13 reverse primers for TCR Jbeta segments was used. The CDR3 region of rearranged TCR beta genes was amplified from genomic DNA by a multiplex PCR assay. Amplified TCR beta libraries were sequenced as 87-base-pair reads on the Illumina HiSeq System. Turning to the authors' computational methods: A later analysis counted tens of millions of unique TCR beta chains across the 650 to 700 repertoires, and 10 million to 12 million of these chains were shared by at least two donors. A nearest-neighbor algorithm error-corrected the raw reads and collapsed the reads into unique sequences, merging closely related sequences to remove PCR and sequencing errors. V, D and J gene segments were assigned by aligning CDR3 sequences to IMGT reference sequences. For a sequence to be retained, at least a six-nucleotide match to both a V gene segment and a J gene segment was required. A rearrangement was called productive if the CDR3 had no stop codons and remained in frame with V and J, and every other rearrangement was called non-productive. Following IMGT convention, CDR3 was defined as the stretch from the second conserved V-encoded cysteine up to the conserved J-encoded phenylalanine. In an earlier analysis of approximately 500 of the donors, sequences lacking an unambiguous match to a single V gene segment were excluded. An earlier analysis of almost 600 of the donors classified V segments as functional when productive rearrangements were above 56.7% and as segregating when the standard deviation between donors was above 5%. A statistical classification framework was developed to diagnose cytomegalovirus status using the catalog of TCR beta chain sequences. In a later analysis, TCR nucleotide sequences were compared against IMGT/GENE-DB human TR gene sequences so that V and J genes could be assigned. The TCRdist pipeline was used in a later analysis to assign CDR3 sequences and most-parsimonious VDJ recombination scenarios. A later analysis defined each TCR beta chain by its CDR3 amino acid sequence plus V-gene family, and excluded reads lacking a unique V-gene family. In a later analysis, 450 to 600 highly shared, low-generation-probability nucleotide sequences were removed to address suspected cross-contamination and a sequencing artifact. In a later analysis, a clonal expansion index for each public chain was calculated from normalized within-repertoire ranks of inferred template counts. Generation probabilities in a later analysis came from a VDJ recombination model fitted to out-of-frame rearrangements, and those results were checked against IGoR. A later analysis scored TCR-TCR, TCR-HLA and TCR-CMV co-occurrence with hypergeometric tests, applying a repertoire-size bias correction to TCR pairs. In a later analysis, false discovery rates were estimated by permuting HLA or CMV assignments 20 times. In a later analysis, co-occurring TCRs were grouped using DBSCAN, and TCRdist sequence similarity was added for clustering within HLA-allele-positive subsets. For co-occurrence clustering, repertoires with fewer than 30,000 or more than 120,000 public chains were excluded, along with a handful of repertoires with anomalous nucleotide sharing. Not all clones reach the TCRdb copy of this immuneACCESS table, which keeps in-frame sequences only. Checked studies attribute under half of the gap to unresolved V genes and leave the rest unexplained. V and J calls and clone size are copied from that table; D and trimming were computed from the DNA. This sample holds some 150,000 clones; 70% to 85% were observed only once. The ten largest clones take up 2% to 3% of the sample.

These data are taken from a study of cytomegalovirus exposure and HLA in healthy donors (dated by TCRdb to about 2017). For the study in its entirety: According to an earlier analysis of around 600 of the donors, 200 million or so T cells yielded 120 million or so unique TCR beta sequences and around 300 Gb of sequence data. Roughly 300 gigabases of sequencing data and roughly 90 million unique TCR sequences were included in an early release covering about 620 HLA-typed donors. The genetic ancestry cluster associated with self-reported Caucasian donors included 70% to 85% of the roughly 380 genotyped donors. The study aimed to test whether signatures of past pathogen exposure could be identified by cataloging public T cell receptors. The T cell repertoires of 550 to 850 subjects were profiled by immunosequencing and related to cytomegalovirus serostatus. Along with the roughly 670-subject first cohort, a separate validation cohort of over a hundred different subjects was used. High-throughput TCR immunosequencing, statistical association of individual TCRs with disease status, and machine learning were combined to predict cytomegalovirus infection status. A later analysis re-examined previously published TCR beta repertoires from roughly 720 donors and added high-resolution HLA genotyping to investigate patterns of TCR occurrence. In the later analysis, no new phenotypic data were used to find candidate immune exposures; instead, reliance was placed on TCR beta sequences and their occurrence across donors. In an earlier analysis of a few hundred of the donors, high-throughput TCR beta sequencing was used to judge whether each TCR beta V gene segment behaved as functional or pseudogenic. Alongside the repertoire data, information on donor age, sex, ethnicity and CMV serostatus was compiled. Genome-wide SNP genotypes for about three fifths of the roughly 670 donors were used in a later genetic analysis, which treated that subset as a discovery cohort. Every repertoire in the discovery cohort had been generated on one and the same sequencing platform. HLA typing covered class I and class II loci at four-digit resolution. The number of donors typed differed by locus, with 629-630 for A, B, C, DRB1 and DQB1, 522 for DQA1, approximately 580 for DPA1, and about 450 for DPB1. Because of strong linkage in the cohort, roughly five DR-DQ haplotypes were treated as single units for association and clustering. Across around 400 genotyped donors of the cohort, an average of approximately 200,000 unique TCR beta nucleotide sequences per donor were sequenced, and roughly 20% of those sequences were non-productive. The research as a whole found: In a later genetic analysis, a missense DCLRE1C variant was associated with V-gene and J-gene trimming of TCR beta chains, and the association was replicated in an independent cohort. Some IMGT-functional V segments, including TRBV6-2 and TRBV6-3, could not be distinguished by the 87-base-pair reads and were therefore excluded. Sequencing depth was assumed to be roughly uniform across donors in the presence/absence analyses, though that assumption may not hold. The authors suggested that the approach could potentially be extended to other disease states and immunological phenotypes. A further reported finding was that TCR beta sequences accurately predicted the HLA-A and HLA-B alleles for most subjects in the first cohort. Correlated functional status among segregating V segments might be attributable to linkage disequilibrium, but an unknown experimental factor could not be ruled out. A group of highly shared sequence variants was considered likely to be a technical artifact of the sequencing pipeline. The classifier was reported to diagnose cytomegalovirus status with high specificity and sensitivity in both the original and validation cohorts. In this cohort, only TCR beta chains were sequenced, and detectable features were limited by the absence of alpha or paired-chain data. Because HLA typing was missing for some donors at each locus, association tests included only the typed subset. A later analysis associated 16,951 TCR beta sequences with specific HLA alleles at a false discovery rate of 0.05. For the cohort, immune exposure information was limited to CMV serostatus. In vitro tests confirmed that a few of the cytomegalovirus-associated TCR beta chains recognize cytomegalovirus antigens. An earlier analysis of roughly 570 of the donors showed that most TCR beta V segments appeared in productive rearrangements either about 90% or about 30% of the time, which broadly matched IMGT annotations. Because counts were too low, roughly 17 rarely observed V segments, including chromosome 9 orphons, were left out of the earlier analysis of about 500 of the donors. Several of the top co-occurrence clusters appeared to be linked to parvovirus B19, influenza, CMV and Epstein-Barr virus, according to a later analysis. In a later genetic analysis, fewer N-insertions in productive TCRs were reported among donors in an Asian-associated ancestry cluster than the roughly 710-donor mean. In the study, about 150 TCR beta chains were listed as associated with cytomegalovirus. Across donors, most TCR sequences were observed very rarely, whereas some public TCRs were present in many individuals. A later analysis found that HLA-associated TCR beta chains were more clonally expanded and had lower generation probabilities than equally common non-associated chains. In a later analysis, most CMV-associated TCR beta chains were found to appear HLA-restricted, with HLA associations seemingly driven largely by CMV exposure. Assigning TCR associations to individual alleles was difficult when HLA alleles, especially DR and DQ, strongly co-occurred. In a later analysis, the rate of TCR association differed among HLA loci, with DRB1 alleles having the most associated TCRs and HLA-C alleles having the fewest.

The CDR3 measures 16 amino acids from cysteine to phenylalanine. Only the CDR3 part of the read is kept: 48 bases, read in frame from the first base. The receptor was isolated from a human donor in good health. Recombination linked TRBV12-2 to TRBJ2-7; the D call TRBD1 from the table was never checked on the DNA. TRBV12-2 is designated a pseudogene. Specimen: PBMCs. The DNA sequence is TGTGCAAGTCGCTTAGCTGGGGCAGGGGGTTCCCACGAGCAGTACTTC. This sequence encodes CASRLAGAGGSHEQYF.